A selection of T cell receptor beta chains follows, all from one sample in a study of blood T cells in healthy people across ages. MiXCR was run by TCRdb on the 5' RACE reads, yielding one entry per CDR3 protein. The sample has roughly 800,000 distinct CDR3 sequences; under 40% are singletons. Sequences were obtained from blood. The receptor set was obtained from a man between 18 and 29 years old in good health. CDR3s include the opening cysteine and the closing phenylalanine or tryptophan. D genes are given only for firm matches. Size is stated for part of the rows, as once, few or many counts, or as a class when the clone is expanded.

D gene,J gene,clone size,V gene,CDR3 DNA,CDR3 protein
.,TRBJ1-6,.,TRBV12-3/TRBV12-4,TGTGCCAGCACCCTAGGGGGAGGGAACTCACCCCTCCACTTT,CASTLGGGNSPLHF
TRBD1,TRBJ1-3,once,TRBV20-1,TGCAGTGCTAGACAGGGGGTTCTCTCTGGAAACACCATATATTTT,CSARQGVLSGNTIYF
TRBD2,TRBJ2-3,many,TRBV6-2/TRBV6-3,TGTGCCAGCAGTAAGGGACTAGCGGGGGCCCGACTCAGCACAGATACGCAGTATTTT,CASSKGLAGARLSTDTQYF
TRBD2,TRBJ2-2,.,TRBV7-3,TGTGCCAGCAGCCCTCGGACTAGCGGGGGGCACGGGGAGCTGTTTTTT,CASSPRTSGGHGELFF
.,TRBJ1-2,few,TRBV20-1,TGCAGTGCTAGACCCTCGACAGTGGGAGAATATGGCTACACCTTC,CSARPSTVGEYGYTF
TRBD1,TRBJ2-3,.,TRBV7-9,TGTGCCAGCAGCTTCACACGAGACAGGGCAGATACGCAGTATTTT,CASSFTRDRADTQYF
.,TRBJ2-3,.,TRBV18,TGTGCCAGCTCACCATTAACTATGACGGATACGCAGTATTTT,CASSPLTMTDTQYF
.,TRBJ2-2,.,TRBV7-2,TGTGCCAGCAGCTTAAACAGCCGGAGGAACACCGGGGAGCTGTTTTTT,CASSLNSRRNTGELFF
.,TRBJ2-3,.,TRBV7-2,TGTGCCAGCAGCCTTGACGATCTGCTGGATACGCAGTATTTT,CASSLDDLLDTQYF
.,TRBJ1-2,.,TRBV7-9,TGTGCCAGCAGCTTAAGTGCAGGCCCCTATGGCTACACCTTC,CASSLSAGPYGYTF
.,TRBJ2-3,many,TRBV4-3,TGCGCCAGCAGCCAAGGACCGGCAACGGGAGATACGCAGTATTTT,CASSQGPATGDTQYF
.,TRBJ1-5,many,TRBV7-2,TGCGCCAGCAGCTTGTCAGGAAATCAGCCCCAGCATTTT,CASSLSGNQPQHF
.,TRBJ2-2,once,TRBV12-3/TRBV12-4,TGTGCCAGCAGTTTTGGGCTGGGGTACACCGGGGAGCTGTTTTTT,CASSFGLGYTGELFF
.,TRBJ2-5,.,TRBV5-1,TGCGCCAACAGCGGGCTCGGGGGCCAAGAGACCCAGTACTTC,CANSGLGGQETQYF
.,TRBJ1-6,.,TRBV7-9,TGTGCCGGTCGACAGGTTGATAATTCACCCCTCCACTTT,CAGRQVDNSPLHF
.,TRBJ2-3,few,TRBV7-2,TGTGCCAGCAGCCCACGGGGGAAGGGGAGCACAGATACGCAGTATTTT,CASSPRGKGSTDTQYF
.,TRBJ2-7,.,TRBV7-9,TGTGCCAGCAGCTTAGACCAAAGCCGCGAGCAGTACTTC,CASSLDQSREQYF
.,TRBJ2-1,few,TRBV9,TGTGCCAGCAGCCCTATAGGGAACTCCTACAATGAGCAGTTCTTC,CASSPIGNSYNEQFF
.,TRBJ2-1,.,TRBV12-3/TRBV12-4,TGTGCCAGCTGCATGGACACCTTCGCCCAGCAGTTCTTC,CASCMDTFAQQFF
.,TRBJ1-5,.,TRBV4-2,TGTGCCAGCAGCCAAGAAGTTGTCGGGGGTCAGCCCCAGCATTTT,CASSQEVVGGQPQHF
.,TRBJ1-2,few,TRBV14,TGTGCCAGCAGCCAAGAACATCGGTCCGGCTACACCTTC,CASSQEHRSGYTF
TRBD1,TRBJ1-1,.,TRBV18,TGTGCCAGCTCTACAGGGGGTGACACTGAAGCTTTCTTT,CASSTGGDTEAFF
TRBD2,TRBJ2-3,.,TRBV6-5,TGTGCCAGCAGTTACTCACTAGCGGGGGGGCCCCTGGGGGATACGCAGTATTTT,CASSYSLAGGPLGDTQYF
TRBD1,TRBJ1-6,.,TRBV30,TGTGCCTGGAGTGTACAGGGGCGATCACCCCTCCACTTT,CAWSVQGRSPLHF
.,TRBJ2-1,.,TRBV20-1,TGCAGTGCTAGAGATCTTTCAGACAATGAGCAGTTCTTC,CSARDLSDNEQFF